The rows below give T cell receptor beta chains drawn from one sample of a study of cytomegalovirus exposure and HLA in healthy donors. The protocol was immunoSEQ multiplex PCR, while the TCRdb copy is restricted to in-frame clones and leaves out a portion. The table includes 95,000 to 100,000 clones, 76% detected once. Sequencing input: PBMCs. The receptors stem from a man aged 35 to 55 in good health and CMV-seronegative. The CDR3 runs from the conserved cysteine through the conserved F or W. The D gene is left open where the match is weak. Size is omitted from some rows. Given values are once, few, many or a class for expanded clones.

>few|-|TRBV5-1|TRBJ1-1
TGCGCCAGCAGATCGCAGTCCTCGAACACTGAAGCTTTCTTT
CASRSQSSNTEAFF
>-|TRBD1|TRBV20-1|TRBJ1-1
TGCAGTGCCTTCCGGACAGGGGAAGCTTTCTTT
CSAFRTGEAFF
>-|-|TRBV2|TRBJ2-5
TGTGCCAGCAGTGAAGTGCAGGTACAAGAGACCCAGTACTTC
CASSEVQVQETQYF
>-|-|TRBV7-9|TRBJ2-5
TGTGCCAGCAGCTCCCCAGGGCGGGAGACCCAGTACTTC
CASSSPGRETQYF
>few|TRBD2|TRBV5-1|TRBJ2-3
TGCGCCAGCAGCTTCGGTACTAGCGGGGGGCCCGAGGATACGCAGTATTTT
CASSFGTSGGPEDTQYF
>-|-|TRBV5-1|TRBJ1-2
TGCGCCAGCAGCTTGGCCGGGACACCCCAAGGGGGTGGCTACACCTTC
CASSLAGTPQGGGYTF
>-|-|TRBV7-6|TRBJ2-7
TGTGCCAGCAGCCTCAGACAGGATAACTACGAGCAGTACTTC
CASSLRQDNYEQYF
>-|TRBD2|TRBV14|TRBJ2-7
TGTGCCAGCAGCCAAGAACGGGGGGGCACAAAGTACGAGCAGTACTTC
CASSQERGGTKYEQYF
>-|-|TRBV6-1|TRBJ1-1
TGTGCCAGCATTGTAGAGATTGACACTGAAGCTTTCTTT
CASIVEIDTEAFF
>-|-|TRBV4-2|TRBJ2-5
TGTGCCAGCAGCCAAGATCCAGAGAGGGAGACCCAGTACTTC
CASSQDPERETQYF
>-|-|TRBV9|TRBJ2-2
TGTGCCACGGCGCCGGATGGAGGGGGCCGCACCGGGGAGCTGTTTTTT
CATAPDGGGRTGELFF
>once|TRBD1|TRBV6-4|TRBJ1-1
TGTGCCAACTTACAGGGGGTGAACACTGAAGCTTTCTTT
CANLQGVNTEAFF
>-|TRBD1|TRBV4-1|TRBJ2-1
TGCGCCAGCAGCCCAGGGACAGGCTACAATGAGCAGTTCTTC
CASSPGTGYNEQFF
>-|-|TRBV5-1|TRBJ2-2
TGCGCCAGCAGCTTGCTGGGGGCGCCCGACACCGGGGAGCTGTTTTTT
CASSLLGAPDTGELFF
>few|-|TRBV7-9|TRBJ2-4
TGTGCCAGCAGCTTTACCGGGCAGGGGCTTGGCATTCAGTACTTC
CASSFTGQGLGIQYF
>-|-|TRBV7-9|TRBJ1-2
TGTTCCAGCAGCTCGACAGGCCGTGCGTGCACCTTC
CSSSSTGRACTF
>few|-|TRBV11-2|TRBJ2-7
TGTGCCAGCAGCCTCCAGGCGGGCAGTACCTACGAGCAGTACTTC
CASSLQAGSTYEQYF
>-|TRBD1|TRBV30|TRBJ1-2
TGTGCCCGACAGGGGGCTGTTGTGGGGGGCTACACCTTC
CARQGAVVGGYTF
>once|TRBD1|TRBV4-2|TRBJ2-3
TGTGCCAGCAGCCATGGACAGGACACAGATACGCAGTATTTT
CASSHGQDTDTQYF
>-|-|TRBV7-3|TRBJ1-2
TGTGCCAGCGGCCCGACCTCGGACTCGGGCTACACCTTC
CASGPTSDSGYTF
>-|TRBD1|TRBV6-6|TRBJ1-4
TGTGCCAGCAGTTCACCGGGACAGTCTAATGAAAAACTGTTTTTT
CASSSPGQSNEKLFF
>few|TRBD1|TRBV5-1|TRBJ1-1
TGCGCCAGCAGGGCCGGACAGGACACTGAAGCTTTCTTT
CASRAGQDTEAFF
>-|-|TRBV19|TRBJ2-4
TGTGCCAGTAGCCCTTTAGCCAAAAACATTCAGTACTTC
CASSPLAKNIQYF
>-|TRBD2|TRBV4-3|TRBJ2-2
TGCGCCAGCAGCCAATTTCGGGGGGTAGGTGGCTCCGGGGAGCTGTTTTTT
CASSQFRGVGGSGELFF
>-|-|TRBV7-6|TRBJ2-1
TGTGCCAGCAGCCGATGGACAGAGTACAATGAGCAGTTCTTC
CASSRWTEYNEQFF
>-|TRBD1|TRBV11-2|TRBJ1-3
TGTGCCAGCAGCCCGTCAGGGGGAGGTACCATATATTTT
CASSPSGGGTIYF
>-|-|TRBV10-2|TRBJ2-3
TGCGCCAGCAGTAAGGAAAGGGGAAATCATAAAGATACGCAGTATTTT
CASSKERGNHKDTQYF
>-|-|TRBV5-1|TRBJ2-1
TGCGCCAGCAGCTGGGACTCTTACAATGAGCAGTTCTTC
CASSWDSYNEQFF
>-|-|TRBV9|TRBJ2-1
TGTGCCAGCAGCGTAACAGGCGGGACCTACAATGAGCAGTTCTTC
CASSVTGGTYNEQFF
>-|-|TRBV6-5|TRBJ1-6
TGTGCCAGCAGTTCTGGGGGGGTGATATCCCTCCACTTT
CASSSGGVISLHF
>-|TRBD1|TRBV10-3|TRBJ2-7
TGTGCCGCTGCCGGGACAGATTCCTACGAGCAGTACTTC
CAAAGTDSYEQYF
>-|-|TRBV30|TRBJ1-3
TGTGCCTGGAGTGTATCGAGCAGACTTTCTGGAAACACCATATATTTT
CAWSVSSRLSGNTIYF
>-|TRBD2|TRBV7-8|TRBJ2-7
TGTGCCAGCAGCTTAGGGGGGGGGTTTAGCTACGAGCAGTACTTC
CASSLGGGFSYEQYF
>-|-|TRBV20-1|TRBJ2-1
TGCAGTGCCAAGGAGGTGGATGAGCAGTTCTTC
CSAKEVDEQFF
>few|-|TRBV7-2|TRBJ2-7
TGTGCCAGCAGCCAAAGATCCCTAGGCTACGAGCAGTACTTC
CASSQRSLGYEQYF